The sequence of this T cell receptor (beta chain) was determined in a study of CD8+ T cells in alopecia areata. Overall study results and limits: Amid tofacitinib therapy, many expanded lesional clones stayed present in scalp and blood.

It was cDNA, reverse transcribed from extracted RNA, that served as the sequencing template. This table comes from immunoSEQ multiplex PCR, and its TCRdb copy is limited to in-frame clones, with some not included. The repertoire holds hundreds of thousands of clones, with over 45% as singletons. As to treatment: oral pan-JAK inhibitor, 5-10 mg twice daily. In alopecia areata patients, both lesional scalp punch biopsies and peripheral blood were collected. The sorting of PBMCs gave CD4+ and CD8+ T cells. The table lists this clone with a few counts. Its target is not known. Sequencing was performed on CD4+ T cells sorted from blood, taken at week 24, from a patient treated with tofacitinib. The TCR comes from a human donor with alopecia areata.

CDR3 protein: CASSRGQGAYEQYF. DNA of the CDR3: TGTGCCAGCAGTCGCGGACAGGGCGCCTACGAGCAGTACTTC. This chain joins TRBV4-2 and TRBJ2-7; 8 bases agree with TRBD1. The CDR3 has 14 amino acids. Per germline, CDR1 LGHNA and CDR2 YNFKEQ. V dropped 6 bases and J dropped 2; count of bases not matched to a gene: 6.